The T cell receptor beta chain under discussion was sequenced for a study of T cells after somatic rescue of genetic block. The germline V and J ends were trimmed by 0 bases and 0 bases, with 8 bases remaining between them. CDR3 length: 15 residues. Germline CDR1 reads LGHNA; CDR2 reads YNFKEQ. Some clones are missing from TCRdb's copy, which holds only in-frame ones; the method was immunoSEQ multiplex PCR. The sample has 80,000 to 100,000 clones, around 89% seen once. V gene TRBV4-2 combines with J gene TRBJ1-2; D gene ambiguous. The sequenced sample was peripheral blood mononuclear cells (PBMCs). The receptor's source is a woman aged 18-30 years. CDR3 DNA: TGTGCCAGCAGCCAAGAACAGACTTCTAACTATGGCTACACCTTC. This codes for CASSQEQTSNYGYTF.